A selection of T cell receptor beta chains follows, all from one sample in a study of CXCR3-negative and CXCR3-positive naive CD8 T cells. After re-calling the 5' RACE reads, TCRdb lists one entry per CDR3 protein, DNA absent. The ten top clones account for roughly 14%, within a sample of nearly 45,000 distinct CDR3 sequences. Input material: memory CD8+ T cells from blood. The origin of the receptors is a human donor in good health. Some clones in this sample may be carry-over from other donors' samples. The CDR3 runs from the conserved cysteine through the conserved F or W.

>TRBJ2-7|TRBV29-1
CSVLPEGTGVYEQYF
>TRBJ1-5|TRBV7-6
CASSLGQVLMPQHF
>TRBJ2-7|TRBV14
CASSRTRTYEQYF
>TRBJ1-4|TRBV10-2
CASSEDETLFF
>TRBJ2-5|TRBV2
CASREPGVYQETQYF
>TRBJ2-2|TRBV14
CASSQDRIAGFPGELFF
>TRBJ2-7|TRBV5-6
CASRRGLAGASSSYEQYF
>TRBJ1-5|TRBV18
CASSPPSGADQPQHF
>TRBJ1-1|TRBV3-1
CASSPVGDTEAFF
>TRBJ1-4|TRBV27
CASSGQGGEKLFF
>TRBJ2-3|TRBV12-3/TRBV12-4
CASTRTDTQYF
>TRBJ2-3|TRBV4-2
CASSQDIRLAGADTQYF
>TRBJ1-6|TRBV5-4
CASSFRGGPLHF
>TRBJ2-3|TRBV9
CASCEGGLPEDTQYF
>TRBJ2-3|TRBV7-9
CASSLKAPVFATDTQYF